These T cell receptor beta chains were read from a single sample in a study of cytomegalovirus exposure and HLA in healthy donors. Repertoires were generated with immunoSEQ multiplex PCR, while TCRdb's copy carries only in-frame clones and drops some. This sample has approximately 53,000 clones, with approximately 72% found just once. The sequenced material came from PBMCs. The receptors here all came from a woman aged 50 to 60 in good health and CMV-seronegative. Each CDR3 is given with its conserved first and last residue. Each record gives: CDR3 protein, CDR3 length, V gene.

CDR3: CASSPPDSGGGGYTF; length: 15; V: TRBV7-9
CDR3: CASSPRPLAGIRTDTQYF; length: 18; V: TRBV5-4
CDR3: CASSPGQNTEAFF; length: 13; V: TRBV7-6
CDR3: CASSPRRGDTDTQYF; length: 15; V: TRBV7-3
CDR3: CASSPNSGDRDSPLHF; length: 16; V: TRBV11-2
CDR3: CASSLDAGGRTRNTEAFF; length: 18; V: TRBV5-4
CDR3: CASSQEAGLQPQHF; length: 14; V: TRBV4-1
CDR3: CASSLPGWNSPLHF; length: 14; V: TRBV7-9
CDR3: CASGSGSGTYEQYF; length: 14; V: TRBV28
CDR3: CASSIGGSFNEKLFF; length: 15; V: TRBV19
CDR3: CASSSGTVNYEQYF; length: 14; V: TRBV5-1
CDR3: CASSDDRGTDTQYF; length: 14; V: TRBV6-5
CDR3: CASSISGQGSYEQYF; length: 15; V: TRBV19
CDR3: CASSAIQGAGELFF; length: 14; V: TRBV11-2
CDR3: CASRTSPGGHTEAFF; length: 15; V: TRBV7-9
CDR3: CASSLDPAALDGYTF; length: 15; V: TRBV5-4
CDR3: CASSYRGFTETQYF; length: 14; V: TRBV6-5
CDR3: CATAGGPPGELFF; length: 13; V: TRBV10-3
CDR3: CASSSTYEQYF; length: 11; V: TRBV5-1
CDR3: CASSANSESSYNEQFF; length: 16; V: TRBV6-4
CDR3: CAISEGLRTPNTEAFF; length: 16; V: TRBV10-3
CDR3: CSSSTDSLEAFF; length: 12; V: TRBV7-9
CDR3: CSVRQGASTDTQYF; length: 14; V: TRBV29-1
CDR3: CASNPHRGQVYEQYF; length: 15; V: TRBV11-3
CDR3: CAWSVSIRNTEAFF; length: 14; V: TRBV30
CDR3: CASSRGAGNQPQHF; length: 14; V: TRBV18
CDR3: CASSQEGRNRVQPQHF; length: 16; V: TRBV4-1